The TCR beta chain described here comes from a study of blood T cells in healthy people across ages. Notes on this clonotype: As yet, its antigen is unknown.

Study-level results: Comparison with aged donors showed that long-lived donors had more naive CD4+ cells and higher diversity. It was held that diversity estimates obtained from one million T cells represented underestimates. Donor CMV infection status was unknown, possibly confounding age-related changes in expanded clonotypes.

This CDR3 spans 17 amino acids. Germline CDR1 and CDR2: SGHTA and FQGNSA. V was clipped by 6 bases and J by 8 bases; unmatched bases: 18. Through a sample-barcoded 5' primer and a J-beta primer mix, a second PCR was run for roughly 6 to 12 cycles. Researchers report that a template-switch adaptor with 12 random nucleotides tagged each cDNA molecule. One entry per CDR3 protein, called by TCRdb with MiXCR from the 5' RACE reads. The sample lists 950,000 to 1,200,000 distinct CDR3 sequences; 35% to 40% were seen once. V and J are TRBV7-2 and TRBJ1-2; 10 bases line up with TRBD1. The specimen sequenced was blood. This clonotype was sampled from a man aged 18 to 30 in good health. The CDR3 loop is CASSSGGQGLSKIGYTF. CDR3 nucleotides: TGTGCCAGCAGTTCAGGGGGACAGGGGTTATCGAAGATCGGCTACACCTTC.